One sample yielded the 2 T cell receptor beta chains listed below, sequenced in a study of early T cells in non-severe SARS-CoV-2 infection. Each CDR3 protein gets one entry after TCRdb re-called the 5' RACE reads with MiXCR. This table holds more than 50,000 distinct CDR3 sequences, roughly 13% found once. Sequences were derived from whole blood, sampled at baseline. These receptors were collected from an adult who was a healthcare worker with PCR-confirmed SARS-CoV-2 infection or an uninfected control (not recorded which).

The chain is built from TRBV19 and TRBJ2-6, with D unclear. V shed 4 bases and J shed 0 bases, with 7 bases lying between them. This CDR3 comprises 15 residues. The germline V gene has CDR1 LNHDA and CDR2 SQIVND (reference sequence). CDR3 coding DNA: TGTGCCAGTAGTAAAGGATCCTCTGGGGCCAACGTCCTGACTTTC. Protein product: CASSKGSSGANVLTF.

This clonotype was seen a handful of times. The rearrangement uses TRBV12-3 or TRBV12-4 and TRBJ2-7, with TRBD1 identical over 7 bases. The J segment lost 4 bases and the V segment lost 5 bases, leaving 5 bases of the junction unmatched. The length of the CDR3 is 13 residues. The CDR3 loop is CASSPGQHYEQYF. CDR3 bases: TGTGCCAGCAGTCCGGGACAGCATTACGAGCAGTACTTC.